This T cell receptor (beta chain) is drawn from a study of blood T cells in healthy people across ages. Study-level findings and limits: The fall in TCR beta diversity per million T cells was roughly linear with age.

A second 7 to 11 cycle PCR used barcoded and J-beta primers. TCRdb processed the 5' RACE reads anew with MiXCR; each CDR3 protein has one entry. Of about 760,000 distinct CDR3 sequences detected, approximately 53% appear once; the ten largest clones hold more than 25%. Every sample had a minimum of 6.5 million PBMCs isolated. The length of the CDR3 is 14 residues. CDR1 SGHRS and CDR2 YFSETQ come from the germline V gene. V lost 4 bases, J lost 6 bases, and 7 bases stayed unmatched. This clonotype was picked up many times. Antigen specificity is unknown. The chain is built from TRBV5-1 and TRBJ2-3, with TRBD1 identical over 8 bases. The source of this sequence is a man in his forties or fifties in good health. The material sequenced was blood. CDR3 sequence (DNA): TGCGCCAGCAGCATGGAATACAGGGGGGATACGCAGTATTTT. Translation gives CASSMEYRGDTQYF.